This T cell receptor (beta chain) was captured in a study of CXCR3-negative and CXCR3-positive naive CD8 T cells. Study findings and constraints: TRB CDR3 hydrophobicity was greater in CXCR3-positive naive cells than in CXCR3-negative naive cells. Each naive subset displayed comparably high diversity, whereas memory CD8+ cells displayed much lower diversity.

5' RACE that incorporated UMI labels was used to prepare the TRB cDNA libraries. TCRdb reprocessed the 5' RACE reads; each CDR3 protein has one entry and no DNA is given. The listing records 55,000 to 65,000 distinct CDR3 sequences. Of note for this clonotype: Its target is unknown.

Triplicate sorting captured about 300,000 cells each from every CD8+ T cell subset. The CDR3 is 13 amino acids. Germline CDR1 SQVTM, CDR2 ANQGSEA. The receptor was isolated from a human donor in good health. Some clones in this sample may be carry-over from other donors' samples. Sequencing was performed on naive CXCR3- CD8+ T cells from blood. The subset here: CD45RO-CCR7+CD27+CD95- naive CD8+ T cells lacking CXCR3 (TNR3-). This rearrangement joins TRBV29-1 to TRBJ2-7; the D call from TCRdb, TRBD1, cannot be confirmed without DNA. The CDR3 region is CSVEGGRAYEQYF.